Presented here are 26 T cell receptor beta chains from one specimen sequenced in a study of shared clonotypes between healthy human individuals. The repertoire was sequenced with immunoSEQ multiplex PCR; TCRdb's copy has only in-frame clones and lacks some. This sample yields about 2.1 million clones, of which 80% to 95% are seen a single time; about 1.6% belongs to the top ten. CD45RO negativity and positive selection for CCR7 defined naive CD8 cells, a population that excluded terminally differentiated effector memory CD45RA+ cells. Material for sequencing was naive CD8+ T cells from PBMCs. The receptors stem from a man aged 18-30 years in good health. Some clones in this sample may be carry-over from other donors' samples.

The rearrangement joins TRBV7-9 to TRBJ2-7, with 7 bases matching TRBD2. The V and J ends lost 5 bases and 7 bases, in that order; junction bases with no gene match: 8. There are 13 residues in the CDR3. The germline gives CDR1 SEHNR, CDR2 FQNEAQ (reference sequence). CDR3 DNA sequence: TGTGCCAGCAGCCAACGACTAGCCCCGGAGCAGTACTTC. This sequence encodes CASSQRLAPEQYF.

This clone was detected only once. This same CDR3 is encoded by further DNA sequences in the sample. The V gene is TRBV19, the J gene TRBJ2-7; 7 bases map to TRBD2. Germline V gene data show CDR1 as LNHDA and CDR2 as SQIVND (reference sequence). V was clipped by 4 bases and J by 2 bases; unmatched bases: 5. The CDR3 contains 14 residues. The CDR3 here is CASSSLAGPYEQYF. The CDR3 DNA reads as TGTGCCAGTAGTAGCTTAGCGGGTCCCTACGAGCAGTACTTC.

This chain connects TRBV6-5 to TRBJ2-7; 9 bases are shared with TRBD1. Trimming cost V 0 bases and J 7 bases; bases outside gene matches: 7. CDR3 length: 15 amino acids. Germline V gene sequence: CDR1 MNHEY, CDR2 SVGAGI. The CDR3: CASSYSGTGFREQYF. CDR3 sequence (DNA): TGTGCCAGCAGTTACTCAGGGACAGGGTTCCGTGAGCAGTACTTC.

The rearrangement uses TRBV6-6 and TRBJ2-7; 8 bases align to TRBD1. With 5 bases clipped from V and 5 bases from J, the junction kept 5 bases outside the gene matches. Germline CDR1 MNHNY, CDR2 SVGAGI (reference sequence). The CDR3 spans 13 residues. The DNA of the CDR3 is TGTGCCAGCAGTCCGGACAGGGCCCACGAGCAGTACTTC. Its protein product is CASSPDRAHEQYF.

The chain joins TRBV27 to TRBJ2-7; 9 bases are a match to TRBD1. V gave up 4 bases and J gave up 4 bases; unmatched junction bases: 8. This CDR3 contains 15 residues. Germline assignment: CDR1 MNHEY and CDR2 SMNVEV (reference sequence). The DNA for the CDR3 is TGTGCCAGCAGTTCCCTAGGGACAGGGAGGTACGAGCAGTACTTC. Encoded protein: CASSSLGTGRYEQYF.

The genes are TRBV4-1 and TRBJ1-2; D possibly corresponds to TRBD1 (5 bases). V lost 1 base, J lost 6 bases, and 18 bases lay in between. Germline CDR1 MGHRA, CDR2 YSYEKL. The CDR3 length is 16 residues. Written as DNA, the CDR3 is TGCGCCAGCAGCCAAGGGGACTTTCTCCCCAGCGATGGCTACACCTTC. Translating gives CASSQGDFLPSDGYTF.

This chain uses TRBV5-6 with TRBJ2-7; D possibly corresponds to TRBD2 (6 bases). This CDR3 is built from 14 residues. V lost 6 bases, J lost 2 bases, and 15 bases lay in between. The germline V gene encodes CDR1 SGHDT and CDR2 YYEEEE. The CDR3 reads CASNHLASPYEQYF. In DNA, the CDR3 is TGTGCCAGCAACCACCTAGCGTCGCCCTACGAGCAGTACTTC.

This clone was found once. This chain connects TRBV6-6 to TRBJ2-5, with TRBD1 matching over 10 bases. The V segment lost 5 bases and the J segment 4 bases; nucleotides outside the gene matches: 7. Germline V gives CDR1 MNHNY, CDR2 SVGAGI (reference sequence). The CDR3 spans 15 residues. The CDR3 reads CASSITGQGLETQYF. The CDR3 DNA reads TGTGCCAGCAGTATAACGGGACAGGGGCTAGAGACCCAGTACTTC.

The rearrangement links TRBV30 to TRBJ1-1; D is unresolved. CDR3 length: 15 residues. V was pared by 2 bases and J by 1 base, with 14 bases between. Germline V gene sequence: CDR1 GTSNPN, CDR2 SVGIG (reference sequence). The CDR3 reads CAWSSVPAENTEAFF. DNA of the CDR3: TGTGCCTGGAGTTCCGTGCCGGCAGAGAACACTGAAGCTTTCTTT.

The chain carries TRBV4-3 and TRBJ2-2, with TRBD1 matching over 7 bases. Germline values: CDR1 LGHNA, CDR2 YSLEER. Germline trimming cut 0 bases from V and 2 bases from J; bases unmatched to any gene: 6. The CDR3 has 17 residues. Here the CDR3 reads CASSQDGQGVNTGELFF. The CDR3 nucleotides read TGCGCCAGCAGCCAAGATGGCCAGGGGGTTAACACCGGGGAGCTGTTTTTT.

This clone was observed once. The V call is TRBV29-1, the J call TRBJ1-2, with D hard to call. Trimming took 7 bases from V and 8 from J, leaving 14 bases between them. The germline V gene encodes CDR1 SQVTM and CDR2 ANQGSEA. This CDR3 spans 11 amino acids. The CDR3 loop reads CSANGGIGYTF. In DNA, the CDR3 is TGCAGCGCAAATGGAGGGATCGGCTACACCTTC. The whole variable domain, filled in from reference TRBV29-1 and TRBJ1-2, reads SAVISQKPSRDICQRGTSLTIQCQVDSQVTMMFWYRQQPGQSLTLIATANQGSEATYESGFVIDKFPISRPNLTFSTLTVSNMSPEDSSIYLCSANGGIGYTFGSGTRLTVV.

The rearrangement joins TRBV27 to TRBJ2-7; 7 positions match TRBD2. Germline V lookup: CDR1 MNHEY, CDR2 SMNVEV (reference sequence). CDR3 length: 15 amino acids. V shed 6 bases and J 2 bases; nucleotides not matched to a gene: 10. CDR3 nucleotides: TGTGCCAGCAGCCTCAGGAGCGGGATCCCCTACGAGCAGTACTTC. Amino acid sequence: CASSLRSGIPYEQYF.

The rearrangement links TRBV21-1 to TRBJ1-1. TRBV21-1 is tagged as a pseudogene. The CDR3 is made up of 13 amino acids. CDR3 coding DNA: TGTGCCAGCAGCAGCCGGGGGAACACTGAAGCTTTCTTT. Encoded protein: CASSSRGNTEAFF.

V gene TRBV27 combines with J gene TRBJ1-5; D gene unclear. The CDR3 extends over 15 amino acids. Trimming left V 2 bases short and J 0 bases short, with 8 bases between. In germline, CDR1 is MNHEY, CDR2 SMNVEV (reference sequence). CDR3 nucleotide sequence: TGTGCCAGCAGTTTACGTCAGAATAGCAATCAGCCCCAGCATTTT. It is translated as CASSLRQNSNQPQHF.

This chain connects TRBV4-1 to TRBJ1-5; possible D gene TRBD1, 5 bases. V lost 0 bases, J lost 1 base, and 7 bases lay in between. The CDR3 extends over 15 amino acids. In germline, CDR1 is MGHRA, CDR2 YSYEKL. DNA for the CDR3: TGCGCCAGCAGCCAAGACGGGGGAAGCAATCAGCCCCAGCATTTT. Translated, it gives CASSQDGGSNQPQHF.

The chain has TRBV15 and TRBJ2-1; TRBD2 might be the D (5 bases). CDR3 length equals 15 residues. V was cut by 0 bases and J by 9 bases, with 15 bases left in between. Germline lookup yields CDR1 LNHNV and CDR2 YYDKDF (reference sequence). CDR3 DNA sequence: TGTGCCACCAGCAGAGATCGGGGTTCCCTCGTTGAGCAGTTCTTC. Encoded protein: CATSRDRGSLVEQFF.

The CDR3 loop is CASSPPRRENTGELFF. The DNA of the CDR3 is TGTGCCAGCTCACCACCTAGACGGGAGAACACCGGGGAGCTGTTTTTT. The V call is TRBV18, the J call TRBJ2-2; D possibly corresponds to TRBD2 (5 bases). Per the germline V gene, CDR1 is KGHSH and CDR2 is LQKENI. Trimming left V 0 bases short and J 1 base short, with 9 bases between. The CDR3 has 16 residues.

With regard to this clone: Germline and junction disagree at one end, which may indicate a read error. V is TRBV19 and J is TRBJ2-5; TRBD1 aligns across 11 bases. The CDR3 has 14 residues. Germline CDR1 LNHDA, CDR2 SQIVND (reference sequence). The CDR3 protein is CASSIGTGGRLQYF. Written as DNA, the CDR3 is TGTGCCAGTAGCATAGGGACAGGGGGTCGGTTGCAGTACTTC.

The V call is TRBV11-2, the J call TRBJ1-1; D remains unclear. Per germline, CDR1 SGHAT and CDR2 FQNNGV. The CDR3 contains 11 residues. The V and J ends lost 2 bases and 4 bases respectively, with 2 bases between them. The CDR3 protein is CASSLPTEAFF. CDR3 nucleotides: TGTGCCAGCAGCTTACCCACTGAAGCTTTCTTT. The whole variable domain, filled in from reference TRBV11-2 and TRBJ1-1, reads EAGVAQSPRYKIIEKRQSVAFWCNPISGHATLYWYQQILGQGPKLLIQFQNNGVVDDSQLPKDRFSAERLKGVDSTLKIQPAKLEDSAVYLCASSLPTEAFFGQGTRLTVV.

The chain links TRBV11-2 to TRBJ2-7; 10 bases align to TRBD2. Trimming removed 1 base from V and 4 bases from J; junction bases left unmatched: 7. This CDR3 has 16 residues. Germline lookup yields CDR1 SGHAT and CDR2 FQNNGV. The CDR3 is CASSLGPSGRGYEQYF. The DNA of the CDR3 is TGTGCCAGCAGCTTAGGTCCTAGCGGGAGAGGGTACGAGCAGTACTTC. The whole variable domain, remainder taken from reference TRBV11-2 and TRBJ2-7, is EAGVAQSPRYKIIEKRQSVAFWCNPISGHATLYWYQQILGQGPKLLIQFQNNGVVDDSQLPKDRFSAERLKGVDSTLKIQPAKLEDSAVYLCASSLGPSGRGYEQYFGPGTRLTVT.

The chain has TRBV9 and TRBJ1-1; no clear D. This CDR3 has 15 amino acids. From germline, CDR1 is SGDLS and CDR2 YYNGEE. V lost 0 bases to trimming and J lost 2 bases, with 11 bases between them. CDR3 coding DNA: TGTGCCAGCAGCGTAGGACCTAATCTTAACACTGAAGCTTTCTTT. This codes for CASSVGPNLNTEAFF.

The chain has TRBV6-5 and TRBJ1-2; D gene uncertain. Germline loops: CDR1 MNHEY, CDR2 SVGAGI. Between the trimmed V and J ends, which lost 2 bases and 6 bases, there was a span of 13 bases. The CDR3 is 14 residues long. CDR3 protein: CASSYTANGDGYTF. The CDR3 DNA reads as TGTGCCAGCAGTTACACGGCAAATGGAGATGGCTACACCTTC.

This clone occurred a few times. V is TRBV4-1 and J is TRBJ1-1; no clear D. Germline values: CDR1 MGHRA, CDR2 YSYEKL. V was clipped by 4 bases and J by 2 bases, with 8 bases between them. This CDR3 region has 13 residues. The CDR3 nucleotides are TGCGCCAGCAGCCGACCGGGCAACACTGAAGCTTTCTTT. Translated: CASSRPGNTEAFF.

Remarks on this clone: Other DNA sequences in this sample translate to the same CDR3. This chain links TRBV7-9 with TRBJ2-1; TRBD2 might be the D (7 bases). The CDR3 totals 13 residues. Germline V gene sequence: CDR1 SEHNR, CDR2 FQNEAQ (reference sequence). Trimming cost V 5 bases and J 8 bases, with 13 bases left between them. The CDR3 region is CASSPRGRDEQFF. The DNA of the CDR3 is TGTGCCAGCAGCCCGCGGGGGCGGGATGAGCAGTTCTTC.

The chain employs TRBV11-2 and TRBJ2-1, with 10 positions matching TRBD2. With 6 bases clipped from V and 3 bases from J, the junction kept 8 bases outside the gene matches. CDR3 length: 16 residues. Germline CDR1 reads SGHAT; CDR2 reads FQNNGV. The CDR3 bases are TGTGCCAGCAGGCGCGGACTAGCGGTGCTCTACAATGAGCAGTTCTTC. Its protein is CASRRGLAVLYNEQFF.

The gene calls are TRBV28 and TRBJ2-7; D may be TRBD2 (5 bases). The germline gives CDR1 MDHEN, CDR2 SYDVKM. The CDR3 extends over 14 amino acids. The V end was cut by 3 bases, the J end by 2 bases, with 11 bases between. The CDR3 DNA reads TGTGCCAGCAGTTTTTTGAGCGGACCCTACGAGCAGTACTTC. Its translation: CASSFLSGPYEQYF.